This T cell receptor beta chain derives from a study of cytomegalovirus exposure and HLA in healthy donors. CDR1 is PRHDT and CDR2 is FYEKMQ in the germline V gene (reference sequence). The CDR3 has 12 residues. The germline V and J ends were trimmed by 6 bases and 5 bases, with 10 bases remaining between them. The PCR had 60 Vbeta and 13 Jbeta primers. Only in-frame clones appear in the TCRdb table, and some are missing; sequencing was by immunoSEQ multiplex PCR. The sample consists of 49,000 or so clones, 81% of them appearing once. J is TRBJ2-5 and V is TRBV13; unclear D gene. This sequence originates from a boy between 10 and 17 years old in good health and CMV-seropositive. The sequenced sample consisted of PBMCs. CDR3 sequence: CASSMTRETQYF. The CDR3 nucleotides read TGTGCCAGCAGTATGACACGGGAGACCCAGTACTTC.